What follows describes a single T cell receptor (beta chain). Its antigen is still unknown. The V gene end was trimmed by 3 bases and the J gene end by 3 bases; junction bases not matched to a gene: 11. The CDR3 runs 16 residues. Germline V gene sequence: CDR1 KGHSH, CDR2 LQKENI. This record comes from a study of graft-versus-host responses after intestinal transplantation. Overall study results and limits: Recipient marrow showed GvH clones, some seen first in ileum or blood.

Sequenced by immunoSEQ multiplex PCR; TCRdb stores in-frame clones only, minus some. The profile shows about 120,000 clones, 75% to 95% of them singletons. Sequencing used unstimulated CD4+ T cells sorted from spleen or lymph node cells, obtained before intestinal transplant. V usage is TRBV18 and J usage is TRBJ2-7, with TRBD1 matching over 7 bases. This TCR was recovered from a human donor who received an intestinal transplant. The CDR3 protein is CASSPIQATGLYEQYF. CDR3 DNA sequence: TGTGCCAGCTCACCTATACAAGCGACAGGGCTCTACGAGCAGTACTTC. Variable domain in full (rest from reference TRBV18 and TRBJ2-7): NAGVMQNPRHLVRRRGQEARLRCSPMKGHSHVYWYRQLPEEGLKFMVYLQKENIIDESGMPKERFSAEFPKEGPSILRIQQVVRGDSAAYFCASSPIQATGLYEQYFGPGTRLTVT.